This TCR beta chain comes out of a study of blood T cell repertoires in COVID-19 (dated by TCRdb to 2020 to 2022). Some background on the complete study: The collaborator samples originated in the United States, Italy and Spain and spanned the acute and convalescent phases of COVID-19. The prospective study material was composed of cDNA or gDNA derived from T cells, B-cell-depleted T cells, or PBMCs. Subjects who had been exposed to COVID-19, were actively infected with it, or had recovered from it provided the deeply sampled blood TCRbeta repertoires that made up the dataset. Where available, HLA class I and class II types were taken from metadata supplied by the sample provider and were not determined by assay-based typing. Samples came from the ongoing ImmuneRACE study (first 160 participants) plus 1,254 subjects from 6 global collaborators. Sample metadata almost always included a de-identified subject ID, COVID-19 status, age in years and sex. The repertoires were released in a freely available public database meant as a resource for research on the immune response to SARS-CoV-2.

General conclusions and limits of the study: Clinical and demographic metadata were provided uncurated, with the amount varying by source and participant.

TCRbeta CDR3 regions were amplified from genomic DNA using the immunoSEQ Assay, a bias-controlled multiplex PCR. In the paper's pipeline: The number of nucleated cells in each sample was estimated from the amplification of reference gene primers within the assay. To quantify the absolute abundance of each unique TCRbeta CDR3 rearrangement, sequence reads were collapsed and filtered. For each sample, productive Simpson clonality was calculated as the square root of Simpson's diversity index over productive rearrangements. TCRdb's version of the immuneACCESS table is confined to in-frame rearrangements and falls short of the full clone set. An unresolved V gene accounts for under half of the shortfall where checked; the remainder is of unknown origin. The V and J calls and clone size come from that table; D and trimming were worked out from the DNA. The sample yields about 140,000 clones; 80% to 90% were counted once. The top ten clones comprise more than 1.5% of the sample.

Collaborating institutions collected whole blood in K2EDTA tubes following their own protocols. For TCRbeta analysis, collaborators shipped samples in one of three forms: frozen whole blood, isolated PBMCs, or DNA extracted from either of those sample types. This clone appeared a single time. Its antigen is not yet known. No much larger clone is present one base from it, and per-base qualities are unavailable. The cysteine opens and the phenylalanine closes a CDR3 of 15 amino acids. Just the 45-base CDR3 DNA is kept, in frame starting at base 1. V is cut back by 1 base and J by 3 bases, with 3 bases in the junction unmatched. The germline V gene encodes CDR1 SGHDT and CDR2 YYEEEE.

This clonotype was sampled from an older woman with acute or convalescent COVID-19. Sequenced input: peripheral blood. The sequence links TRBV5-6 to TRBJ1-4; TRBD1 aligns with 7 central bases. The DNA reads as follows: TGTGCCAGCAGCTTGACAGGGGAACCTAATGAAAAACTGTTTTTT. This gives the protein CASSLTGEPNEKLFF.